Listed below are T cell receptor beta chains from one sample, sequenced in a study of cytomegalovirus exposure and HLA in healthy donors. Assay: immunoSEQ multiplex PCR; the TCRdb copy retains only in-frame clones and omits some. Of approximately 120,000 clones listed, about 68% are singletons. Sequencing was performed on PBMCs. The receptors were gathered from a man between 35 and 55 years old in good health and CMV-seropositive. CDR3s include the opening cysteine and the closing phenylalanine or tryptophan. Fields, in order: J gene, D gene, V gene, CDR3 length, clone size, CDR3 protein, CDR3 DNA. The D gene is left open where the match is weak. Expanded clones are given a class, and other clones once, few, many or no size at all.

>TRBJ2-7|TRBD2|TRBV7-2|16|few
CASSFLAGGGTYEQYF
TGTGCCAGCAGCTTTCTAGCGGGAGGAGGGACCTACGAGCAGTACTTC
>TRBJ2-2|-|TRBV6-1|17|-
CASSEAGGAANTGELFF
TGTGCCAGCAGTGAAGCGGGAGGAGCAGCGAACACCGGGGAGCTGTTTTTT
>TRBJ1-5|-|TRBV7-8|13|-
CASSPRGNQPQHF
TGTGCCAGCAGCCCCCGGGGCAATCAGCCCCAGCATTTT
>TRBJ1-2|TRBD1|TRBV5-4|14|-
CASSLVAGGHGYTF
TGTGCCAGCAGCTTGGTGGCAGGGGGGCACGGCTACACCTTC
>TRBJ1-3|-|TRBV6-5|14|few
CASSRDTAGNTIYF
TGTGCCAGCAGTCGAGACACCGCTGGAAACACCATATATTTT
>TRBJ1-1|-|TRBV27|14|-
CASSPGLLGTEAFF
TGTGCCAGCAGTCCAGGACTTTTGGGCACTGAAGCTTTCTTT
>TRBJ2-7|-|TRBV2|17|-
CASSVTGTIKNSYEQYF
TGTGCCAGCAGTGTAACCGGGACAATAAAAAACTCCTACGAGCAGTACTTC
>TRBJ2-2|TRBD2|TRBV7-8|16|-
CASSWRERGNTGELFF
TGTGCCAGCAGCTGGAGGGAGCGGGGGAACACCGGGGAGCTGTTTTTT
>TRBJ2-7|-|TRBV6-5|15|-
CASSYSSDLLYEQYF
TGTGCCAGCAGTTACTCGAGCGACTTACTCTACGAGCAGTACTTC
>TRBJ1-5|-|TRBV4-1|15|-
CASSGLDSGNQPQHF
TGCGCCAGCAGCGGCTTAGACAGTGGCAATCAGCCCCAGCATTTT
>TRBJ2-5|TRBD1|TRBV5-6|14|once
CASSLWTGRETQYF
TGTGCCAGCAGCTTATGGACAGGGAGAGAGACCCAGTACTTC
>TRBJ2-1|TRBD1|TRBV28|14|-
CASSFQDRYNEQFF
TGTGCCAGCAGTTTCCAGGACAGGTACAATGAGCAGTTCTTC
>TRBJ1-6|TRBD1|TRBV6-6|16|-
CASSFRQGAYNSPLHF
TGTGCCAGCAGCTTCCGACAGGGGGCCTATAATTCACCCCTCCACTTT
>TRBJ2-3|TRBD1|TRBV6-1|15|-
CASSGGTGAADTQYF
TGTGCCAGCAGTGGCGGGACAGGGGCGGCAGATACGCAGTATTTT
>TRBJ1-1|-|TRBV19|14|-
CASSTQQPHTEAFF
TGTGCCAGTAGTACCCAACAGCCCCACACTGAAGCTTTCTTT
>TRBJ2-7|-|TRBV11-2|14|once
CASSLGSGKVEQYF
TGTGCCAGCAGCTTAGGTTCCGGGAAGGTCGAGCAGTACTTC
>TRBJ2-1|TRBD2|TRBV19|16|-
CASRGLAGSSYNEQFF
TGTGCCAGTAGAGGGCTAGCGGGGAGCTCCTACAATGAGCAGTTCTTC
>TRBJ1-1|-|TRBV11-1|14|-
CASSLKLGNTEAFF
TGTGCCAGCAGCTTAAAGCTTGGGAACACTGAAGCTTTCTTT
>TRBJ2-2|TRBD2|TRBV15|20|-
CATSKGGASGKWPNTGELFF
TGTGCCACCAGCAAAGGGGGGGCTAGCGGGAAATGGCCGAACACCGGGGAGCTGTTTTTT
>TRBJ1-1|-|TRBV28|17|-
CASPPPAGVSREPEAFF
TGTGCCAGCCCCCCCCCGGCAGGGGTTTCTCGTGAGCCTGAAGCTTTCTTT
>TRBJ2-1|-|TRBV4-2|16|-
CASSPPGRGLYNEQFF
TGTGCCAGCAGCCCCCCCGGGAGGGGGCTCTACAATGAGCAGTTCTTC
>TRBJ2-7|-|TRBV18|13|-
CASSPTQIVEQYF
TGTGCCAGCTCACCAACCCAGATTGTCGAGCAGTACTTC
>TRBJ2-5|TRBD2|TRBV6-6|14|-
CASGPSGGEETQYF
TGTGCCAGCGGCCCTAGCGGGGGGGAGGAGACCCAGTACTTC
>TRBJ2-5|-|TRBV21-1|18|-
CASSNTLGLAGLQETQYF
TGTGCCAGCAGCAACACTCTAGGACTAGCGGGACTCCAAGAGACCCAGTACTTC
>TRBJ2-7|TRBD2|TRBV7-6|14|few
CASSLARGGYEQYF
TGTGCCAGCAGCTTAGCGCGGGGGGGCTACGAGCAGTACTTC
>TRBJ1-1|TRBD1|TRBV25-1|15|-
CASSEGQGGYTEAFF
TGTGCCAGCAGCGAAGGACAGGGAGGCTACACTGAAGCTTTCTTT